This TCR beta chain was profiled in a study of regulatory T cells in long-lasting Graves disease. Building the TCR beta libraries relied on iRepertoire HTBI primers, and CDR3 regions underwent Arm-PCR. TCRdb reprocessed the multiplex PCR reads with MiXCR, giving one entry per CDR3 protein. The sample holds about 620,000 distinct CDR3 sequences, approximately 15% seen once. Many counts were recorded for this clonotype. Time point in this sample: newly diagnosed GD, antithyroid drugs for less than 3 months. The TCR library was made from RNA extracted from PBMCs. With V trimmed by 2 bases and J by 2 bases, 5 bases remained unmatched. This CDR3 comprises 15 residues. The germline V gene encodes CDR1 LNHDA and CDR2 SQIVND (reference sequence). The same specimen was also included in a second study, on T cells in Graves' hyperthyroidism and ophthalmopathy. That source adds: Researchers ran a first-round RT-PCR on the TCR CDR3 using the HTBI primer set.

This material consisted of peripheral blood mononuclear cells (PBMCs), taken at new diagnosis, from a patient treated with antithyroid drugs. The receptor comes from a young woman with Graves disease. The V and J genes are TRBV19 and TRBJ1-1, with 7 bases identical to TRBD1. The CDR3 is CASSIKQGTNTEAFF. The DNA of the CDR3 is TGTGCCAGTAGTATAAAACAGGGGACAAACACTGAAGCTTTCTTT.